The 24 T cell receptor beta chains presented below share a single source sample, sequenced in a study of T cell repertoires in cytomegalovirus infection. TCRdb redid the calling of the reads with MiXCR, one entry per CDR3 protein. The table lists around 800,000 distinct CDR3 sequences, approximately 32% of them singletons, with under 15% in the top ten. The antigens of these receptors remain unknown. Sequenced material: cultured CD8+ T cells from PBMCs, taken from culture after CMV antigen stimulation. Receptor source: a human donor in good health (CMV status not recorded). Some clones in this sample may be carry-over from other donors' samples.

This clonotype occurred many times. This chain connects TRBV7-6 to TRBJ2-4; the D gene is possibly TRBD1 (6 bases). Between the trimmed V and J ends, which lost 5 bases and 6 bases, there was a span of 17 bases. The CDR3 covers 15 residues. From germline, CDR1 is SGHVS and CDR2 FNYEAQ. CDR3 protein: CASSMNQGLGNIQYF. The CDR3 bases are TGTGCCAGCAGCATGAATCAGGGGCTTGGAAACATTCAGTACTTC. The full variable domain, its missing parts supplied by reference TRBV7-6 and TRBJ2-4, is GAGVSQSPRYKVTKRGQDVALRCDPISGHVSLYWYRQALGQGPEFLTYFNYEAQQDKSGLPNDRFSAERPEGSISTLTIQRTEQRDSAMYRCASSMNQGLGNIQYFGAGTRLSVL.

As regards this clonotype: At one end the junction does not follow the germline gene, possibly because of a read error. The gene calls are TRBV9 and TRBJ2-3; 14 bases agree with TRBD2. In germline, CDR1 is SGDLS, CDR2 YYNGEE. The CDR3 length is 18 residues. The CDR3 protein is CASSLGLAGGLVTDMQYF. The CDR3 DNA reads TGTGCCAGCAGCCTCGGACTAGCGGGGGGACTGGTCACAGATATGCAGTATTTT.

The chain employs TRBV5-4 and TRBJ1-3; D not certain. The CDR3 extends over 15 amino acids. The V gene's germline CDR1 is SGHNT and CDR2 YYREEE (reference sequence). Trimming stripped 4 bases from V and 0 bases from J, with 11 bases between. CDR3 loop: CASSGSPDSGNTIYF. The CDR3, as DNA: TGTGCCAGCAGCGGAAGCCCAGACTCTGGAAACACCATATATTTT.

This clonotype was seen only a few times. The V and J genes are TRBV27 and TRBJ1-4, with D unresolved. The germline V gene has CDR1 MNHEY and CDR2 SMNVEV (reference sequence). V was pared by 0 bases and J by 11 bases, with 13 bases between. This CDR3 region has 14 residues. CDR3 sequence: CASSLSRSLKKLFF. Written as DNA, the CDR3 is TGTGCCAGCAGTTTATCCAGGTCCCTGAAGAAACTGTTTTTT.

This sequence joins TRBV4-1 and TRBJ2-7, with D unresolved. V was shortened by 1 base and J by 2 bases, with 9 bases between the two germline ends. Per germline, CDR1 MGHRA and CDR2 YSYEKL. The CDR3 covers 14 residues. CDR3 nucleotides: TGCGCCAGCAGCCAAGGGGCAGATCCCTACGAGCAGTACTTC. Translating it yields CASSQGADPYEQYF.

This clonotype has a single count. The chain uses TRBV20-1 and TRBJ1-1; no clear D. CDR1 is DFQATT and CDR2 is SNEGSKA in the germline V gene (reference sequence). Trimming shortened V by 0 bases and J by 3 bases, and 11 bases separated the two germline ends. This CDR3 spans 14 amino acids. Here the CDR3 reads CSARDRHGDTEAFF. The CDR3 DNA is TGCAGTGCTAGAGATAGACACGGGGACACTGAAGCTTTCTTT.

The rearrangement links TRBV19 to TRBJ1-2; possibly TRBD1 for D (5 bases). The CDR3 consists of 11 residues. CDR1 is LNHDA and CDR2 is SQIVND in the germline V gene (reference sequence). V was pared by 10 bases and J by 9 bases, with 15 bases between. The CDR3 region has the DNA TGTGCCACCCGGGACGGGCTGCGCTACACCTTC. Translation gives CATRDGLRYTF.

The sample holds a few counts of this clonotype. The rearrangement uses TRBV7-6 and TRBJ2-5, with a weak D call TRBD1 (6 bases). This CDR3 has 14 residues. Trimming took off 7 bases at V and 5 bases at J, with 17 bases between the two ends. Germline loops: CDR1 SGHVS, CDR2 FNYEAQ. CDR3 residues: CASNIYRAGETQYF. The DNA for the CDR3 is TGTGCCAGCAACATTTACAGGGCTGGGGAGACCCAGTACTTC.

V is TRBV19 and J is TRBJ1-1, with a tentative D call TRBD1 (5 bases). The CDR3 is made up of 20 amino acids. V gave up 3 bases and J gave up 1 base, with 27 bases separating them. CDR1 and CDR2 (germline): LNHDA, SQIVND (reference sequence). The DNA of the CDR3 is TGTGCCAGTAGTATCCCCTCGCGTGACAGCCAACCTACACGGAACACTGAAGCTTTCTTT. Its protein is CASSIPSRDSQPTRNTEAFF.

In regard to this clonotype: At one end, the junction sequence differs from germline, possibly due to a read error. Here the CDR3 reads CASSSGQGGGGTEVFF. The CDR3 coding sequence is TGCGCCAGCAGCTCGGGACAGGGAGGAGGGGGCACTGAAGTTTTCTTT. V and J are TRBV5-1 and TRBJ1-1, with 9 bases matching TRBD1. This CDR3 has 16 amino acids. Per the germline V gene, CDR1 is SGHRS and CDR2 is YFSETQ.

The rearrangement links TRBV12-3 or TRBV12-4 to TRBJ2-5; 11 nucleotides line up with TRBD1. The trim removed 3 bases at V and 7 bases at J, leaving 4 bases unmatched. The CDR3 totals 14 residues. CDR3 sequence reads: CASSLGTGGWTQYF. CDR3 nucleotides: TGTGCCAGCAGTTTGGGGACAGGGGGGTGGACCCAGTACTTC.

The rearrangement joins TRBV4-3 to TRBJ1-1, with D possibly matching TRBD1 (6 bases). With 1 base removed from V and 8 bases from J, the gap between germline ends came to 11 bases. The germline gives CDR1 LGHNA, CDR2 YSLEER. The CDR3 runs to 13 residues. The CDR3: CASSQGQGIEAFF. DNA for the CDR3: TGCGCCAGCAGCCAAGGGCAGGGGATCGAAGCTTTCTTT.

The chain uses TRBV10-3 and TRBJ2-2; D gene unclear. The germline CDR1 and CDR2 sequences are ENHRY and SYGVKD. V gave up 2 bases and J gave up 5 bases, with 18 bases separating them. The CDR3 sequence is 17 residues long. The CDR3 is CAISEDPGLVDTGELFF. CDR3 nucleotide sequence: TGTGCCATCAGTGAGGACCCCGGGCTAGTGGATACCGGGGAGCTGTTTTTT.

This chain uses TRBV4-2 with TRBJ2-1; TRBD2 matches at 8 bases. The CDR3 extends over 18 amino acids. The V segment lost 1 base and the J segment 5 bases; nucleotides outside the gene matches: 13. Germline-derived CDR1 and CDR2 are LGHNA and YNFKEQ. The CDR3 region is CASSQVLAGSPRDNEQFF. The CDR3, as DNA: TGTGCCAGCAGCCAAGTTTTAGCGGGGTCCCCTCGGGACAATGAGCAGTTCTTC.

CDR3 nucleotides: TGCAGCGTTCCGGCAGGGGGGTACAATGAGCAGTTCTTC. Translated, it gives CSVPAGGYNEQFF. The chain is built from TRBV29-1 and TRBJ2-1; possibly TRBD1 for D (7 bases). CDR1 and CDR2 (germline): SQVTM, ANQGSEA. The CDR3 runs 13 residues. The V and J ends lost 5 bases and 4 bases respectively, with 12 bases between them.

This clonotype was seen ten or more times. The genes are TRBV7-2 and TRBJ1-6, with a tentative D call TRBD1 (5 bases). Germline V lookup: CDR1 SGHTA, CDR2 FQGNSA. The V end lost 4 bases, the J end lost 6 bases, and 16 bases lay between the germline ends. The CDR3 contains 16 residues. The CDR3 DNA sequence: TGTGCCAGCAGCTCGGGGGGGAATCCCTTTAATTCACCCCTCCACTTT. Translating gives CASSSGGNPFNSPLHF.

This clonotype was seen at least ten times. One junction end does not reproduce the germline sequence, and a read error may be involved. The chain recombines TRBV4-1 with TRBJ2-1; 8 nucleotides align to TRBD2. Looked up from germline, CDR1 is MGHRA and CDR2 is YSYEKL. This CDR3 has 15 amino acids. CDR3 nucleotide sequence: TGTGCCAGCAGCCAAGACCGGGGGGGCTACAATGAGCAGTTCTTC. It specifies CASSQDRGGYNEQFF.

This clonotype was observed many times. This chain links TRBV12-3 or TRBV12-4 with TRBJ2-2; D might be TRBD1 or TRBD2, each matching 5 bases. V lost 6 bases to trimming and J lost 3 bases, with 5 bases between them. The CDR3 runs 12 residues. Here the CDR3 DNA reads TGTGCCAGCAGGGGGGACACCGGGGAGCTGTTTTTT. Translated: CASRGDTGELFF.

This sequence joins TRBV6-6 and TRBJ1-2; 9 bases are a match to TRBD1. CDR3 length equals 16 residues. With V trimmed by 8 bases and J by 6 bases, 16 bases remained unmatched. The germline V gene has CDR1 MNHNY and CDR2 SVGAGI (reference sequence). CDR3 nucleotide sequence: TGTGCCAGCCGAAAGGAAAAGTGGGACAGGGTGCATGGCTACACCTTC. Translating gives CASRKEKWDRVHGYTF.

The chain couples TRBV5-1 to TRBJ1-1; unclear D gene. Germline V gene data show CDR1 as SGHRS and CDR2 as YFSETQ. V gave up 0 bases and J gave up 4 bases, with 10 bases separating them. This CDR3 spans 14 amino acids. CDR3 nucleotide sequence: TGCGCCAGCAGCTTGGATCCAGCGGCCACTGAAGCTTTCTTT. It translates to CASSLDPAATEAFF.

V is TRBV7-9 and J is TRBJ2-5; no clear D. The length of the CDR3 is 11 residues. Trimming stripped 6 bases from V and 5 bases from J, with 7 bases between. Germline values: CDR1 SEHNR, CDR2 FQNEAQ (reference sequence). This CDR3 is CASRSWETQYF. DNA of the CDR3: TGTGCCAGCAGGTCCTGGGAGACCCAGTACTTC.

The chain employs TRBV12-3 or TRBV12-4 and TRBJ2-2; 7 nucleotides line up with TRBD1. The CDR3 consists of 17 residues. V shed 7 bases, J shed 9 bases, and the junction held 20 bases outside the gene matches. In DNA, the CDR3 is TGTGCCAGCAACAGCCTAGGAGACAGGGCCCCAAGGCGGGAGCTGTTTTTT. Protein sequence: CASNSLGDRAPRRELFF.

The CDR3 sequence is CSAPDSEQETQYF. CDR3 nucleotide sequence: TGCAGTGCCCCGGACAGCGAGCAAGAGACCCAGTACTTC. The chain couples TRBV20-1 to TRBJ2-5; maybe TRBD1 (6 bases). V lost 6 bases and J lost 2, with 13 bases in between. CDR1 is DFQATT, CDR2 SNEGSKA, per germline (reference sequence). The CDR3 totals 13 residues.

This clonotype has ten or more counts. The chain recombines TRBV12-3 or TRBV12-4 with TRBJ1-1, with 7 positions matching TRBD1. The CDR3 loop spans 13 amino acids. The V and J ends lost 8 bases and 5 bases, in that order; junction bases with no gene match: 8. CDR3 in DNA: TGTGCCAGCGGGGCAGGGGGGTGGACTGAAGCTTTCTTT. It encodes CASGAGGWTEAFF.